This T cell receptor beta chain was identified in a study of CD8+ T cells in alopecia areata. In its sample, this clone was seen a few times. Between the trimmed V and J ends, which lost 4 bases and 6 bases, there was a span of 7 bases. In germline, CDR1 is SQVTM, CDR2 ANQGSEA. This CDR3 comprises 12 residues. Reverse transcribed after extraction, RNA yielded cDNA as the sequencing template. Assay: immunoSEQ multiplex PCR; the TCRdb copy retains only in-frame clones and omits some. Here the sample spans under 150,000 clones, approximately 65% being singletons. The sequenced sample was CD8+ T cells sorted from blood. The chain carries TRBV29-1 and TRBJ2-6; no firm D call. This TCR was sampled from a human donor in good health. CDR3 coding DNA: TGCAGCGTTGTGAAGGTGGCCAACGTCCTGACTTTC. Its protein product is CSVVKVANVLTF.